This T cell receptor (beta chain) is drawn from a study of T cells in Graves' hyperthyroidism and ophthalmopathy. TCR beta CDR3 sequences were amplified from RNA transcripts. In the first-round RT-PCR of the TCR CDR3, the HTBI primer set was used. Each CDR3 protein gets one entry after TCRdb re-called the multiplex PCR reads with MiXCR. This sample has roughly 800,000 distinct CDR3 sequences; roughly 40% occur once, and the top ten carry about 9%. Only a few counts were recorded for this clonotype. CDR3 length: 16 amino acids. V shed 5 bases and J 9 bases; nucleotides not matched to a gene: 12. Germline assignment: CDR1 SGHTA and CDR2 FQGNSA.

This TCR derives from a man aged 18 to 30 with Graves' hyperthyroidism. The chain has TRBV7-2 and TRBJ1-6; TRBD1 matches at 8 bases. Material for sequencing was blood. The CDR3 loop is CASSIRTGRPASPLHF. CDR3 sequence (DNA): TGTGCCAGCAGCATACGGACAGGGAGACCGGCTTCACCCCTCCACTTT.